This T cell receptor beta chain was found in a study of T-cell memory formation after mild COVID-19. Using constant-segment primers, 5'RACE produced TCR alpha and TCR beta cDNA libraries carrying sample barcodes and UMIs. TCRdb independently ran MiXCR on the 5' RACE reads; one entry per CDR3 protein. The profile shows some 320,000 distinct CDR3 sequences, roughly an eighth of them singletons. This clonotype appeared a few times. The V gene end was trimmed by 0 bases and the J gene end by 1 base; junction bases not matched to a gene: 8. The CDR3 is 16 residues long. Looked up from germline, CDR1 is DFQATT and CDR2 is SNEGSKA (reference sequence).

The sequenced sample was PBMCs or a T cell subset sorted from them (not recorded which). The J gene is TRBJ1-1, the V gene TRBV20-1; TRBD1 aligns across 7 bases. The TCR was taken from a man younger than 35 who had mild COVID-19 (a few samples of this study predate the infection). Cell type and time point are not known. The CDR3 region has the DNA TGCAGTGCTAGAGACCCACCCGGGACAGAGAACACTGAAGCTTTCTTT. Protein product: CSARDPPGTENTEAFF.